This TCR beta chain was found in a study of T cells after yellow fever vaccination. MiXCR, applied by TCRdb to the 5' RACE reads, yields one record per CDR3 protein. The top ten hold about 25% of the sample, which has roughly 120,000 distinct CDR3 sequences, roughly 8.9% seen once. This clonotype was seen ten or more times. The CDR3 runs 13 residues. V lost 5 bases, J lost 0 bases, and 6 bases lay in between. In germline, CDR1 is SGHTA, CDR2 FQGNSA. This specimen consisted of CD8+ T cells sorted from PBMCs, obtained 45 days after the yellow fever booster vaccination. J is TRBJ2-3 and V is TRBV7-2; D is undetermined. The TCR originated in a man aged 30 to 45 who received the YFV17D yellow fever vaccine. CDR3 DNA: TGTGCCAGCAGCACGCTTAGCACAGATACGCAGTATTTT. Protein: CASSTLSTDTQYF.